The sequence of this T cell receptor (beta chain) was determined in a study of blood T cell repertoires in COVID-19. The method was immunoSEQ multiplex PCR; TCRdb's version includes in-frame clones alone and lacks a portion of them. The repertoire holds under 150,000 clones, with under 90% as singletons. The sequence came from a man aged 40-55 years with acute COVID-19. The material sequenced was PBMCs or T cells enriched from blood (not recorded which).

In nucleotides, the CDR3 is TGTGCCAGCAGCTTAGTGGCAGGCTCCTACAATGAGCAGTTCTTC. This encodes CASSLVAGSYNEQFF. The chain has TRBV11-2 and TRBJ2-1; D remains unclear. V was pared by 1 base and J by 0 bases, with 7 bases between. The CDR3 covers 15 residues. Germline CDR1 and CDR2: SGHAT and FQNNGV.